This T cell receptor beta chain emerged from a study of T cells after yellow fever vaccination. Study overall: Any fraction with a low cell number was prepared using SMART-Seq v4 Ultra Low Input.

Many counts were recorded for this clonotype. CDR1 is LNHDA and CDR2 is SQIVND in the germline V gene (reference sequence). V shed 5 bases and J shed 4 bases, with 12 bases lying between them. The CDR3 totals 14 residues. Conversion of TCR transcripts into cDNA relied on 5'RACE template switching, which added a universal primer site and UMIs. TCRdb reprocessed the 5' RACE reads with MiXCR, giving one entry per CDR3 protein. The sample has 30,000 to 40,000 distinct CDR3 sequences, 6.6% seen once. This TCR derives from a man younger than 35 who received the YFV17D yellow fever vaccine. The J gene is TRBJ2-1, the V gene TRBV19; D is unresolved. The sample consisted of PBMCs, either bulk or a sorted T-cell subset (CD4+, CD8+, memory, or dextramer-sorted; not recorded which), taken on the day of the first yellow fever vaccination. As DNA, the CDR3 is TGTGCCAGTAGTCTAAGTACAGAATACAATGAGCAGTTCTTC. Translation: CASSLSTEYNEQFF.